These T cell receptor beta chains were read from a single sample in a study of T cell responses to AZD1222 COVID-19 vaccine. The table came from immunoSEQ multiplex PCR; TCRdb's copy has only in-frame clones and leaves some out. The sample holds roughly 70,000 clones, 85% seen once. Sequences were derived from peripheral blood, sampled on day 0 of AZD1222 vaccination. Source of these receptors: an adult in good health. Each CDR3 is given with its conserved first and last residue. The order of the fields is J gene, clone size, D gene, V gene, CDR3 DNA, CDR3 protein. A D gene is named only where the DNA matches it firmly. Clone size is stated in some rows and not others, as once, few, many or a class when expanded.

j_gene: TRBJ1-2; abundance: few; d_gene: NA; v_gene: TRBV7-2; CDR3nt: TGTGCCAGCACCGATGCGGGAGCAAACTATGGCTACACCTTC; CDR3aa: CASTDAGANYGYTF
j_gene: TRBJ1-4; abundance: once; d_gene: NA; v_gene: TRBV5-1; CDR3nt: TGCGCCAGCAGCTTGGGGGGGAATGAAAAACTGTTTTTT; CDR3aa: CASSLGGNEKLFF
j_gene: TRBJ1-2; abundance: few; d_gene: TRBD1; v_gene: TRBV5-6; CDR3nt: TGTGCCAGCAGCCCCAGGACAGGGGGCAACTATGGCTACACCTTC; CDR3aa: CASSPRTGGNYGYTF
j_gene: TRBJ2-7; abundance: NA; d_gene: TRBD2; v_gene: TRBV3-1/TRBV3-2; CDR3nt: TGTGCCAGCAGCCAAGAAACTAGCGGGAGGGCCGCCAAACCCTACGAGCAGTACTTC; CDR3aa: CASSQETSGRAAKPYEQYF
j_gene: TRBJ2-1; abundance: NA; d_gene: TRBD2; v_gene: TRBV7-9; CDR3nt: TGTGCCAGCAGCCCGGGAACGAGCGGGGGTTCCTACAATGAGCAGTTCTTC; CDR3aa: CASSPGTSGGSYNEQFF
j_gene: TRBJ1-1; abundance: NA; d_gene: NA; v_gene: TRBV3-1/TRBV3-2; CDR3nt: TGTGCCAGCAGCCAAGTCTGGGGGTCTGAAGCTTTCTTT; CDR3aa: CASSQVWGSEAFF
j_gene: TRBJ1-1; abundance: NA; d_gene: NA; v_gene: TRBV29-1; CDR3nt: TGCAGCGTTGAACCCGAAGACCGGGGGAACACTGAAGCTTTCTTT; CDR3aa: CSVEPEDRGNTEAFF
j_gene: TRBJ1-3; abundance: few; d_gene: NA; v_gene: TRBV29-1; CDR3nt: TGCAGCGTTGCTCAGGACACCATATATTTT; CDR3aa: CSVAQDTIYF
j_gene: TRBJ2-2; abundance: NA; d_gene: NA; v_gene: TRBV12-5; CDR3nt: TGTGCTAGTGGTTTGGTAATAGCGAGGGTCTGGGGCGGGGAGCTGTTTTTT; CDR3aa: CASGLVIARVWGGELFF
j_gene: TRBJ1-2; abundance: NA; d_gene: NA; v_gene: TRBV5-1; CDR3nt: TGCGCCAGCAGCCCGATTGGGGAGGGGTATGGCTACACCTTC; CDR3aa: CASSPIGEGYGYTF
j_gene: TRBJ2-7; abundance: NA; d_gene: TRBD1; v_gene: TRBV28; CDR3nt: TGTGCCAGCAGGCAGGGGGCCTACGAGCAGTACTTC; CDR3aa: CASRQGAYEQYF
j_gene: TRBJ1-2; abundance: NA; d_gene: NA; v_gene: TRBV21-1; CDR3nt: TGTGCCAGCAGCAAAGCGCGGGGTTCATGGGACAGGGGGTGCTACACCTTC; CDR3aa: CASSKARGSWDRGCYTF
j_gene: TRBJ2-3; abundance: NA; d_gene: NA; v_gene: TRBV5-1; CDR3nt: TGCGCCAGCAGCTTTTTCGGCTACACAGATACGCAGTATTTT; CDR3aa: CASSFFGYTDTQYF
j_gene: TRBJ2-7; abundance: NA; d_gene: TRBD2; v_gene: TRBV28; CDR3nt: TGTGCCAGCAGCTTGGGAGTTGTAGGACTAGCGGGCCAGTACTTC; CDR3aa: CASSLGVVGLAGQYF
j_gene: TRBJ2-7; abundance: NA; d_gene: TRBD1; v_gene: TRBV30; CDR3nt: TGTGCCTGGAGCCCCGACAGGGTGGGGGAGCAGTACTTC; CDR3aa: CAWSPDRVGEQYF
j_gene: TRBJ1-6; abundance: NA; d_gene: NA; v_gene: TRBV12-3/TRBV12-4; CDR3nt: TGTGCCAGCAGTTTCAGGTCACCCCTCCACTTT; CDR3aa: CASSFRSPLHF
j_gene: TRBJ2-1; abundance: once; d_gene: TRBD2; v_gene: TRBV7-9; CDR3nt: TGTGCCAGCAGCTTAGGTCTAGCGGGAGGGCAGAATGAGCAGTTCTTC; CDR3aa: CASSLGLAGGQNEQFF
j_gene: TRBJ1-1; abundance: NA; d_gene: TRBD1; v_gene: TRBV18; CDR3nt: TGTGCCAGCTCAGGGACAGGGGGTGAAGCTTTCTTT; CDR3aa: CASSGTGGEAFF
j_gene: TRBJ2-1; abundance: NA; d_gene: TRBD1; v_gene: TRBV29-1; CDR3nt: TGCAGCGTTGATGAGGGGGCGCGTAATGAGCAGTTCTTC; CDR3aa: CSVDEGARNEQFF
j_gene: TRBJ1-2; abundance: few; d_gene: TRBD1; v_gene: TRBV27; CDR3nt: TGTGCCAGCAGCACCATATCCGGACAGGGCGTCTATGGCTACACCTTC; CDR3aa: CASSTISGQGVYGYTF
j_gene: TRBJ2-3; abundance: NA; d_gene: NA; v_gene: TRBV24-1; CDR3nt: TGTGCCACCAGTGACGGTTTCGCAGATACGCAGTATTTT; CDR3aa: CATSDGFADTQYF
j_gene: TRBJ2-4; abundance: NA; d_gene: NA; v_gene: TRBV21-1; CDR3nt: TGTGCCAGCAGCAAAGACCAGGAAGCCAAAAACATTCAGTACTTC; CDR3aa: CASSKDQEAKNIQYF
j_gene: TRBJ1-4; abundance: few; d_gene: NA; v_gene: TRBV9; CDR3nt: TGTGCCAGCGGAAACGGGGACAAACTGTTTTTT; CDR3aa: CASGNGDKLFF
j_gene: TRBJ2-1; abundance: NA; d_gene: TRBD2; v_gene: TRBV12-3/TRBV12-4; CDR3nt: TGTGCCAGTTCTCTAGCGGCTTACAATGAGCAGTTCTTC; CDR3aa: CASSLAAYNEQFF
j_gene: TRBJ2-1; abundance: NA; d_gene: TRBD2; v_gene: TRBV6-5; CDR3nt: TGTGCCAGCAGTTACGACGGCGGGAGTTACAATGAGCAGTTCTTC; CDR3aa: CASSYDGGSYNEQFF
j_gene: TRBJ2-1; abundance: NA; d_gene: NA; v_gene: TRBV12-3/TRBV12-4; CDR3nt: TGTGCCAGCAGGGAGAGCTCCTACAATGAGCAGTTCTTC; CDR3aa: CASRESSYNEQFF
j_gene: TRBJ1-4; abundance: NA; d_gene: NA; v_gene: TRBV10-2; CDR3nt: TGCGCCAGCAGTGGGGGAGGGTCAGTGAGTGAAAAACTGTTTTTT; CDR3aa: CASSGGGSVSEKLFF
j_gene: TRBJ1-2; abundance: NA; d_gene: TRBD1; v_gene: TRBV19; CDR3nt: TGTGCCAGTACCCCGGGACAGCTACTCTATGGCTACACCTTC; CDR3aa: CASTPGQLLYGYTF
j_gene: TRBJ1-5; abundance: NA; d_gene: NA; v_gene: TRBV18; CDR3nt: TGTGCCAGCTCCCCCCGTAGCAATCAGCCCCAGCATTTT; CDR3aa: CASSPRSNQPQHF
j_gene: TRBJ1-1; abundance: NA; d_gene: NA; v_gene: TRBV3-1/TRBV3-2; CDR3nt: TGTGCCAGCAGCCAAAACAGGGCAACTGAAGCTTTCTTT; CDR3aa: CASSQNRATEAFF
j_gene: TRBJ2-2; abundance: once; d_gene: TRBD1; v_gene: TRBV29-1; CDR3nt: TGCAGCGTACGCAGACAGGGGACGAACACCGGGGAGCTGTTTTTT; CDR3aa: CSVRRQGTNTGELFF
j_gene: TRBJ2-3; abundance: NA; d_gene: NA; v_gene: TRBV5-1; CDR3nt: TGCGCCAGCAGCTTGGATGGCTTTAGCACAGATACGCAGTATTTT; CDR3aa: CASSLDGFSTDTQYF
j_gene: TRBJ1-2; abundance: NA; d_gene: NA; v_gene: TRBV27; CDR3nt: TGTGCCAGCAGTTTAAATACCGGGAACGGCTACACCTTC; CDR3aa: CASSLNTGNGYTF
j_gene: TRBJ2-1; abundance: NA; d_gene: TRBD2; v_gene: TRBV24-1; CDR3nt: TGTGCCACCAGTGAGGGAGACCTGGGGGGGAGCTTTAGTAATGAGCAGTTCTTC; CDR3aa: CATSEGDLGGSFSNEQFF
j_gene: TRBJ2-3; abundance: NA; d_gene: TRBD2; v_gene: TRBV5-1; CDR3nt: TGCGCCAGCAGCTTGGGAGCTAGCGGGAGAGGAGATACGCAGTATTTT; CDR3aa: CASSLGASGRGDTQYF
j_gene: TRBJ1-5; abundance: NA; d_gene: NA; v_gene: TRBV5-1; CDR3nt: TGCGCCAGCAGCCCGGGACAAGAGGGACAGCCCCAGCATTTT; CDR3aa: CASSPGQEGQPQHF
j_gene: TRBJ2-2; abundance: NA; d_gene: NA; v_gene: TRBV18; CDR3nt: TGTGCCAGCTCACCACCGCAGGGGACCGGGGAGCTGTTTTTT; CDR3aa: CASSPPQGTGELFF
j_gene: TRBJ2-7; abundance: few; d_gene: NA; v_gene: TRBV3-1/TRBV3-2; CDR3nt: TGTGCCAGCAGCTTCAAGACCGATTACTACGAGCAGTACTTC; CDR3aa: CASSFKTDYYEQYF
j_gene: TRBJ2-3; abundance: NA; d_gene: TRBD1; v_gene: TRBV5-4; CDR3nt: TGTGCCAGCAGCTCGACAGGGGCGGGAGATACGCAGTATTTT; CDR3aa: CASSSTGAGDTQYF
j_gene: TRBJ2-6; abundance: NA; d_gene: TRBD1; v_gene: TRBV5-5; CDR3nt: TGTGCCAGCAGCCCCGGGACAGCCTACTCTGGGGCCAACGTCCTGACTTTC; CDR3aa: CASSPGTAYSGANVLTF
j_gene: TRBJ2-3; abundance: NA; d_gene: TRBD2; v_gene: TRBV5-1; CDR3nt: TGCGCCAGCAGCTTGGTTGGACTAGCGCCCACAGATACGCAGTATTTT; CDR3aa: CASSLVGLAPTDTQYF
j_gene: TRBJ1-1; abundance: NA; d_gene: NA; v_gene: TRBV10-1; CDR3nt: TGCGCCAGCGCAAATTTTGAGGGCACTGAAGCTTTCTTT; CDR3aa: CASANFEGTEAFF
j_gene: TRBJ2-7; abundance: NA; d_gene: NA; v_gene: TRBV9; CDR3nt: TGTGCCAGCAGCCCAAGGGACACAGCCTACGAGCAGTACTTC; CDR3aa: CASSPRDTAYEQYF
j_gene: TRBJ2-1; abundance: NA; d_gene: NA; v_gene: TRBV7-2; CDR3nt: TGTGCCAGCAGCTTAGTTACCCAGGCTAGCGCAACCTACAATGAGCAGTTCTTC; CDR3aa: CASSLVTQASATYNEQFF
j_gene: TRBJ1-2; abundance: NA; d_gene: NA; v_gene: TRBV3-1/TRBV3-2; CDR3nt: TGTGCCAGCAGCCAAGATTGGGCAGGCAATGGCTACACCTTC; CDR3aa: CASSQDWAGNGYTF
j_gene: TRBJ1-2; abundance: NA; d_gene: TRBD1; v_gene: TRBV27; CDR3nt: TGTGCCAGCAGCTCCCCGGGACAGGGGTTTTTACGTGGCTACACCTTC; CDR3aa: CASSSPGQGFLRGYTF
j_gene: TRBJ2-7; abundance: NA; d_gene: NA; v_gene: TRBV20-1; CDR3nt: TGCAGTGCTAGTTTCGGGGCTGGCGAGCAGTACTTC; CDR3aa: CSASFGAGEQYF
j_gene: TRBJ1-3; abundance: NA; d_gene: NA; v_gene: TRBV19; CDR3nt: TGTGCCAGTAGTAGCACAGGAAACACCATATATTTT; CDR3aa: CASSSTGNTIYF
j_gene: TRBJ2-3; abundance: NA; d_gene: NA; v_gene: TRBV9; CDR3nt: TGTGCCAGCAGCCCAGACACAGATACGCAGTATTTT; CDR3aa: CASSPDTDTQYF
j_gene: TRBJ1-1; abundance: NA; d_gene: TRBD1; v_gene: TRBV7-8; CDR3nt: TGTGCCAGCAGCTTAGGAGGGGGCGGAACTGAAGCTTTCTTT; CDR3aa: CASSLGGGGTEAFF
j_gene: TRBJ2-7; abundance: NA; d_gene: NA; v_gene: TRBV19; CDR3nt: TGTGCCAGTAGTATAGAGGGGGAGTCCCACGAGCAGTACTTC; CDR3aa: CASSIEGESHEQYF
j_gene: TRBJ2-5; abundance: NA; d_gene: TRBD1; v_gene: TRBV6-5; CDR3nt: TGTGCCAGCAGCACAGGGGTAGAGACCCAGTACTTC; CDR3aa: CASSTGVETQYF
j_gene: TRBJ2-2; abundance: once; d_gene: NA; v_gene: TRBV2; CDR3nt: TGTGCCAGCAGTTCAGGGGCCGGGGAGCTGTTTTTT; CDR3aa: CASSSGAGELFF
j_gene: TRBJ1-3; abundance: NA; d_gene: NA; v_gene: TRBV3-1/TRBV3-2; CDR3nt: TGTGCCAGCAGCCCAACTAAGAATGGAAACACCATATATTTT; CDR3aa: CASSPTKNGNTIYF